This is a list of T cell receptor beta chains from one sample in a study of blood T cell repertoires in COVID-19. Here immunoSEQ multiplex PCR was the method, and the copy in TCRdb shows in-frame clones only, minus some. The sample includes 240,000 or so clones, about 82% of them seen just once. The sequenced sample was peripheral blood. The receptors come from a man older than 75 with acute or convalescent COVID-19. Each CDR3 is given with its conserved first and last residue. Fields, in order: clone size, D gene, V gene, J gene, CDR3 DNA, CDR3 protein. The D gene is left open where the match is weak. Size is omitted from some rows. Given values are once, few, many or a class for expanded clones.

few,NA,TRBV7-2,TRBJ1-2,TGTGCCAGCAGCCCAAGAGCAGGGGCTGTTGGAGGCTACACCTTC,CASSPRAGAVGGYTF
NA,TRBD1,TRBV27,TRBJ1-2,TGTGCCAGCAGTCGAGACAGGGCTTATGGCTACACCTTC,CASSRDRAYGYTF
NA,NA,TRBV19,TRBJ1-2,TGTGCCACCGCCTCCGGGACTCCTCCCCAGGACCTCTATGGCTACACCTTC,CATASGTPPQDLYGYTF
NA,NA,TRBV5-5,TRBJ1-2,TGTGCCAGCAGCTTGGCCCAGGGTGAGGGCTACACCTTC,CASSLAQGEGYTF
once,NA,TRBV5-1,TRBJ1-6,TGCGCCAGCAGCTTGGATCCGGGGGTAACTAATTCACCCCTCCACTTT,CASSLDPGVTNSPLHF
once,TRBD2,TRBV9,TRBJ2-1,TGTGCCAGCAGCGTAGATCTAGCGGGACCAACCCTTTACAATGAGCAGTTCTTC,CASSVDLAGPTLYNEQFF
NA,TRBD1,TRBV19,TRBJ1-1,TGTGCCAGTAGTATTATAGGACAGGGGAAAACTGAAGCTTTCTTT,CASSIIGQGKTEAFF
NA,TRBD2,TRBV15,TRBJ2-7,TGTGCCACCAGCAGAGACCAACTAGCGGGAGGGCCGGGTCGCTACGAGCAGTACTTC,CATSRDQLAGGPGRYEQYF
NA,TRBD1,TRBV6-2/TRBV6-3,TRBJ1-3,TGTGCCAGCAGTTACGGGACAGCTGGAAACACCATATATTTT,CASSYGTAGNTIYF
few,NA,TRBV6-2/TRBV6-3,TRBJ1-1,TGTGCCAGCAGTTCGGGTTTCGAAGCTTTCTTT,CASSSGFEAFF
NA,NA,TRBV4-3,TRBJ1-6,TGCGCCAGCAGCCAAGGTCGGGATCATTCACCCCTCCACTTT,CASSQGRDHSPLHF
few,NA,TRBV28,TRBJ1-1,TGTGCCAGCAGTTTACCCACACAGGGCTGGCGGGCTTTCTTT,CASSLPTQGWRAFF
NA,NA,TRBV27,TRBJ2-3,TGTGCCAGCAGTTTCGGCGGAAGCACAGATACGCAGTATTTT,CASSFGGSTDTQYF
once,NA,TRBV5-3,TRBJ2-7,TGTGCCAGAAGCTTCCGGGACACTAGGCTGAAAGAGCAGTACTTC,CARSFRDTRLKEQYF
NA,NA,TRBV6-6,TRBJ1-2,TGTGCCACCGACGGGAACTATGGCTACACCTTC,CATDGNYGYTF
NA,NA,TRBV5-1,TRBJ2-7,TGCGCCAGCAGCTTTGGCGGGTCTTACTCCTACGAGCAGTACTTC,CASSFGGSYSYEQYF
NA,TRBD1,TRBV5-6,TRBJ1-4,TGTGCCAGCAGCTCCTTTGACAGGGAAGGTGAAAAACTGTTTTTT,CASSSFDREGEKLFF
few,TRBD1,TRBV5-5,TRBJ2-2,TGTGCCAGCAGCGACCGGGACAGGAGGAACACCGGGGAGCTGTTTTTT,CASSDRDRRNTGELFF
NA,NA,TRBV28,TRBJ2-6,TGTGCCAGCAGTCCCTCGGGGGTTGGGGCCAACGTCCTGACTTTC,CASSPSGVGANVLTF
NA,TRBD1,TRBV29-1,TRBJ1-1,TGCAGCGTTGAAGTGAACAGGGGCTCTGAAGCTTTCTTT,CSVEVNRGSEAFF
NA,TRBD1,TRBV27,TRBJ1-1,TGTGCCAGCAGTTTATGGGGACAGGGGCAGAACACTGAAGCTTTCTTT,CASSLWGQGQNTEAFF
NA,NA,TRBV6-1,TRBJ2-5,TGTGCCAGCAGTGAAGCCCAGGGGTTCCAAGAGACCCAGTACTTC,CASSEAQGFQETQYF
NA,NA,TRBV4-2,TRBJ1-2,TGTGCCAGCAGCCAGAGCAGCGGCGGGGTCGGCTACACCTTC,CASSQSSGGVGYTF
NA,TRBD2,TRBV10-3,TRBJ2-1,TGTGCCATCAGTACTCTCGGGACTAGCAGTAATGAGCAGTTCTTC,CAISTLGTSSNEQFF
NA,NA,TRBV10-3,TRBJ1-5,TGTGCCATCAGACAACAGGGAAGCCAGCCCCAGCATTTT,CAIRQQGSQPQHF
NA,NA,TRBV5-4,TRBJ1-2,TGTGCCAGCAGCTTCAGCAGGGGCGACACGTATGGCTACACCTTC,CASSFSRGDTYGYTF
NA,TRBD1,TRBV5-1,TRBJ1-5,TGCGCCAGCAGCTTGGAGCCCAGGGGGCAGGGTAGCAATCAGCCCCAGCATTTT,CASSLEPRGQGSNQPQHF
NA,TRBD2,TRBV2,TRBJ2-5,TGTGCCAGCAAGTTTCGGAGCGGGGGCCAAGAGACCCAGTACTTC,CASKFRSGGQETQYF
once,TRBD1,TRBV4-2,TRBJ1-3,TGTGCCAGCAGCCATGCAGGACAGGGATTAAACACCATATATTTT,CASSHAGQGLNTIYF
NA,NA,TRBV6-6,TRBJ1-2,TGTGCCAGCAGTTACTCTGGCAGGGACTCTGGCTACACCTTC,CASSYSGRDSGYTF
NA,NA,TRBV19,TRBJ1-5,TGTGCCGCCTCAGGGGCAAGCAATCAGCCCCAGCATTTT,CAASGASNQPQHF
NA,NA,TRBV7-2,TRBJ1-1,TGTGCCAGCAGCTTACGTAGAAACACTGAAGCTTTCTTT,CASSLRRNTEAFF
few,TRBD2,TRBV6-2/TRBV6-3,TRBJ2-7,TGTGCCAGCAGTTACCCTAGCGGGACGTCCTACGAGCAGTACTTC,CASSYPSGTSYEQYF
few,NA,TRBV20-1,TRBJ2-7,TGCAGTGCTAGAGATGCGGGGGAGCAGTACTTC,CSARDAGEQYF
NA,TRBD1,TRBV2,TRBJ1-2,TGTGCCAGCAGAGAACCGGGACAGGCGAACTATGGCTACACCTTC,CASREPGQANYGYTF
NA,TRBD2,TRBV5-4,TRBJ2-1,TGTGCCAGCAGCCAGCGGGAGGCGGGCTACAATGAGCAGTTCTTC,CASSQREAGYNEQFF